Shown below are 27 T cell receptor beta chains from a single sample sequenced in a study of monozygotic twins with inflammatory bowel disease. No DNA is given; TCRdb re-called the 5' RACE reads and lists each CDR3 protein once. The sample includes about 350,000 distinct CDR3 sequences. Sequencing was performed on blood. The receptors come from a human donor with ulcerative colitis or Crohn's disease, or a healthy co-twin of an affected twin (not recorded which).

V is TRBV10-3 and J is TRBJ2-1; TCRdb indicates TRBD1, and absent DNA this call remains unverified. The CDR3 has 15 residues. Germline CDR1 is ENHRY and CDR2 is SYGVKD. This CDR3 reads CAISGDRARGNEQFF.

The chain joins TRBV12-3 or TRBV12-4 to TRBJ1-6. This CDR3 is 12 amino acids long. The CDR3 loop is CASRWEGSPLHF.

The rearrangement links TRBV5-1 to TRBJ2-2. The CDR3 contains 14 residues. Germline V gene data show CDR1 as SGHRS and CDR2 as YFSETQ. CDR3 loop: CASSFGSNTGELFF.

V gene TRBV19 combines with J gene TRBJ2-2; without DNA, the TCRdb call of TRBD2 cannot be checked. Germline values: CDR1 LNHDA, CDR2 SQIVND (reference sequence). This CDR3 has 17 amino acids. CDR3 region: CASSILAAGTAAGELFF.

The CDR3: CSARDSATNTGELFF. V is TRBV20-1 and J is TRBJ2-2. The CDR3 consists of 15 residues. In germline, CDR1 is DFQATT, CDR2 SNEGSKA (reference sequence).

This chain connects TRBV12-3 or TRBV12-4 to TRBJ2-1. The CDR3 covers 13 residues. CDR3 residues: CASSLARGNEQFF.

This chain links TRBV9 with TRBJ1-4; TCRdb's D gene call, TRBD1, goes unchecked for lack of DNA. Germline V gives CDR1 SGDLS, CDR2 YYNGEE. The CDR3 totals 15 residues. CDR3 loop: CASSVDSGIGEKLFF.

The rearrangement links TRBV19 to TRBJ2-6. The CDR3 totals 17 residues. CDR1 is LNHDA and CDR2 is SQIVND in the germline V gene (reference sequence). CDR3 sequence reads: CASSPLSSGSGANVLTF. The full variable domain, with the rest looked up from reference TRBV19 and TRBJ2-6, is DGGITQSPKYLFRKEGQNVTLSCEQNLNHDAMYWYRQDPGQGLRLIYYSQIVNDFQKGDIAEGYSVSREKKESFPLTVTSAQKNPTAFYLCASSPLSSGSGANVLTFGAGSRLTVL.

This rearrangement joins TRBV30 to TRBJ1-1; as DNA is missing, the TRBD1 call by TCRdb cannot be tested. The CDR3 sequence is 16 residues long. Germline lookup yields CDR1 GTSNPN and CDR2 SVGIG (reference sequence). The CDR3 loop reads CAWSRRDTGLNTEAFF. The variable domain in full, with the rest retrieved from reference TRBV30 and TRBJ1-1, is SQTIHQWPATLVQPVGSPLSLECTVEGTSNPNLYWYRQAAGRGLQLLFYSVGIGQISSEVPQNLSASRPQDRQFILSSKKLLLSDSGFYLCAWSRRDTGLNTEAFFGQGTRLTVV.

The genes are TRBV4-1 and TRBJ2-2; TCRdb's D call, TRBD1, is unchecked because there is no DNA. Germline V gene data show CDR1 as MGHRA and CDR2 as YSYEKL. This CDR3 spans 16 amino acids. The CDR3 here is CASSQVKGWGTGELFF.

The V and J genes are TRBV19 and TRBJ2-1; TCRdb's assignment of TRBD2 cannot be checked, as there is no DNA. This CDR3 is 15 amino acids long. In germline, CDR1 is LNHDA, CDR2 SQIVND (reference sequence). CDR3: CATKKGTSRYNEQFF.

V usage is TRBV4-1 and J usage is TRBJ2-1. This CDR3 spans 13 amino acids. Germline V gene lookup returns CDR1 MGHRA and CDR2 YSYEKL. The CDR3 sequence: CASSQGLSNEQFF.

This chain joins TRBV7-9 and TRBJ2-1; checking the TCRdb D call of TRBD1 is not possible without DNA. Germline loops: CDR1 SEHNR, CDR2 FQNEAQ (reference sequence). This CDR3 is built from 12 residues. The CDR3 region is CASQQGGNEQFF.

The chain is built from TRBV24-1 and TRBJ2-2. The germline CDR1 and CDR2 sequences are KGHDR and SFDVKD. CDR3 length: 13 residues. The CDR3 is CATSVRNTGELFF.

The gene calls are TRBV12-3 or TRBV12-4 and TRBJ1-5; TCRdb selects TRBD1, and the lack of DNA leaves this call unchecked. This CDR3 has 15 amino acids. CDR3 sequence reads: CASSLRGYSNQPQHF.

The rearrangement uses TRBV6-6 and TRBJ1-1. The CDR3 runs 12 residues. CDR1 and CDR2 from the germline V gene are MNHNY and SVGAGI (reference sequence). CDR3 amino acids: CASSYSGNEAFF.

V usage is TRBV20-1 and J usage is TRBJ1-4. The CDR3 is 13 amino acids. Germline-derived CDR1 and CDR2 are DFQATT and SNEGSKA (reference sequence). This CDR3 is CSASMPTNEKLFF.

The rearrangement links TRBV6-6 to TRBJ2-1; TCRdb lists TRBD2, though no DNA is available to test this call. The CDR3 extends over 13 amino acids. Germline V gene sequence: CDR1 MNHNY, CDR2 SVGAGI (reference sequence). The CDR3 protein is CASTSGGGNEKFF.

The V and J genes are TRBV7-2 and TRBJ2-1. The CDR3 runs 16 residues. Looked up from germline, CDR1 is SGHTA and CDR2 is FQGNSA. The CDR3 sequence is CASSLALERPYNVQFF.

The chain joins TRBV19 to TRBJ2-2; without DNA, the TCRdb call of TRBD1 cannot be checked. The CDR3 is made up of 15 amino acids. CDR1 is LNHDA and CDR2 is SQIVND in the germline V gene (reference sequence). The CDR3 here is CASSPDRGTAGELFF.

This chain connects TRBV27 to TRBJ1-1; checking the TCRdb D call of TRBD1 is not possible without DNA. CDR1 is MNHEY and CDR2 is SMNVEV in the germline V gene (reference sequence). The CDR3 spans 15 residues. This chain's CDR3 is CASNGQGAPITEAFF.

The chain carries TRBV5-1 and TRBJ1-1. The length of the CDR3 is 13 residues. The germline gives CDR1 SGHRS, CDR2 YFSETQ. The CDR3 sequence is CASSLGPVTEAFF.

The chain uses TRBV7-6 and TRBJ1-2; TCRdb calls TRBD1, which cannot be checked without DNA. The CDR3 has 15 residues. Germline V gives CDR1 SGHVS, CDR2 FNYEAQ. Here the CDR3 reads CASSPYGTSNYGYTF.

The chain uses TRBV20-1 and TRBJ2-7; TCRdb reports TRBD1, a call that lacks DNA to check it against. The CDR3 loop spans 14 amino acids. CDR1 DFQATT and CDR2 SNEGSKA come from the germline V gene (reference sequence). The CDR3 spells CSARDLDILYEQYF.

V and J are TRBV20-1 and TRBJ2-1; TCRdb outputs TRBD2, but without DNA this stays unchecked. The germline V gene has CDR1 DFQATT and CDR2 SNEGSKA (reference sequence). The CDR3 is 12 amino acids. CDR3 sequence reads: CSALLARNEQFF.

The V call is TRBV5-1, the J call TRBJ1-4; TCRdb picks TRBD1, but there is no DNA to check that call. The CDR3 contains 16 residues. Per germline, CDR1 SGHRS and CDR2 YFSETQ. The CDR3 here is CASSRGTGGELEKLFF.

This sequence joins TRBV7-9 and TRBJ1-1; TCRdb indicates TRBD1, and absent DNA this call remains unverified. The CDR3 contains 13 residues. Germline V CDR1 and CDR2: SEHNR, FQNEAQ (reference sequence). This CDR3 is CASSEQGNTEAFF. Full variable domain (missing parts from reference TRBV7-9 and TRBJ1-1): DTGVSQNPRHKITKRGQNVTFRCDPISEHNRLYWYRQTLGQGPEFLTYFQNEAQLEKSRLLSDRFSAERPKGSFSTLEIQRTEQGDSAMYLCASSEQGNTEAFFGQGTRLTVV.